This entry lists 11 T cell receptor beta chains sequenced from one sample in a study of cytomegalovirus exposure and HLA in healthy donors. The PCR used 60 Vbeta and 13 Jbeta primers. Some clones are missing from TCRdb's copy, which holds only in-frame ones; the method was immunoSEQ multiplex PCR. The sample lists some 200,000 clones; around 89% were seen once. Sequencing input: PBMCs. The receptors shown here come from a woman younger than 35 in good health and CMV-seronegative.

The rearrangement uses TRBV4-3 and TRBJ2-7; 7 positions agree with TRBD2. The germline V gene has CDR1 LGHNA and CDR2 YSLEER. This CDR3 is built from 15 residues. The J segment lost 6 bases and the V segment lost 1 base, leaving 9 bases of the junction unmatched. The CDR3 DNA reads as TGCGCCAGCAGCCAAGGTCCCTGGCGGGGGAGCGAGCAGTACTTC. This encodes CASSQGPWRGSEQYF.

The V gene is TRBV7-9, the J gene TRBJ2-7, with 7 bases identical to TRBD2. V was pared by 5 bases and J by 3 bases, with 13 bases of the junction left unmatched. The CDR3 contains 16 residues. CDR1 is SEHNR and CDR2 is FQNEAQ in the germline V gene (reference sequence). The CDR3 DNA sequence: TGTGCCAGCAGCGCTAGCGGTTCTAGTGGGGGCTACGAGCAGTACTTC. Translating it yields CASSASGSSGGYEQYF.

In the case of this clone: This CDR3 is also generated by other DNA sequences in the sample. The V call is TRBV7-6, the J call TRBJ1-1; D may be TRBD1 (5 bases). The germline gives CDR1 SGHVS, CDR2 FNYEAQ. With 1 base removed from V and 1 base from J, the gap between germline ends came to 7 bases. There are 14 residues in the CDR3. CDR3 in DNA: TGTGCCAGCAGCTTAGGCACAGGGAACACTGAAGCTTTCTTT. Its translation is CASSLGTGNTEAFF.

The chain couples TRBV11-2 to TRBJ1-1; D might be TRBD1 (5 bases). V gave up 4 bases and J gave up 1 base, with 7 bases separating them. Germline CDR1 SGHAT, CDR2 FQNNGV. The CDR3 has 13 residues. Written as DNA, the CDR3 is TGTGCCAGCAGCTCGCAGGGGAACACTGAAGCTTTCTTT. This translates into CASSSQGNTEAFF. The entire variable domain, with the rest obtained from reference TRBV11-2 and TRBJ1-1, is as follows: EAGVAQSPRYKIIEKRQSVAFWCNPISGHATLYWYQQILGQGPKLLIQFQNNGVVDDSQLPKDRFSAERLKGVDSTLKIQPAKLEDSAVYLCASSSQGNTEAFFGQGTRLTVV.

The chain links TRBV18 to TRBJ1-5; D gene uncertain. Germline CDR1 reads KGHSH; CDR2 reads LQKENI. This CDR3 spans 14 amino acids. The V and J ends lost 2 bases and 4 bases respectively, with 9 bases between them. The CDR3 protein is CASSPIFENQPQHF. CDR3 bases: TGTGCCAGCTCACCAATATTTGAGAATCAGCCCCAGCATTTT.

The gene calls are TRBV7-5 and TRBJ2-1; the listed D gene, TRBD2, was not tested against the DNA. TRBV7-5 is labeled a pseudogene. This CDR3 has 16 residues. This CDR3 is CVRSFSGTSGNNEQFF. Written as DNA, the CDR3 is TGTGTCAGAAGCTTTTCCGGGACTAGCGGGAACAATGAGCAGTTCTTC.

The chain combines TRBV5-1 with TRBJ1-3, with 8 bases fitting TRBD1. Germline lookup yields CDR1 SGHRS and CDR2 YFSETQ. The CDR3 is 15 residues long. V dropped 5 bases and J dropped 0; count of bases not matched to a gene: 4. CDR3 protein: CASSPDRASGNTIYF. CDR3 coding DNA: TGCGCCAGCAGTCCGGACAGGGCCTCTGGAAACACCATATATTTT.

This clone was counted only a few times. The V and J genes are TRBV6-6 and TRBJ2-1; 7 bases match TRBD2. After removal of 4 bases from V and 3 bases from J, the junction contained 6 bases not matched to a gene. The germline V gene encodes CDR1 MNHNY and CDR2 SVGAGI (reference sequence). This CDR3 region has 15 residues. In nucleotides, the CDR3 is TGTGCCAGCAGTTTCGGGGGAGGGAACTACAATGAGCAGTTCTTC. Its translation: CASSFGGGNYNEQFF.

This clone was observed a few times. This sequence joins TRBV19 and TRBJ1-1, with D perhaps matching TRBD1 (5 bases). The length of the CDR3 is 13 residues. Germline V gene data show CDR1 as LNHDA and CDR2 as SQIVND (reference sequence). V dropped 0 bases and J dropped 3 bases, with 5 bases sitting between them. For the CDR3, the DNA is TGTGCCAGTAGTATAGACAGGGACACTGAAGCTTTCTTT. It translates to CASSIDRDTEAFF. Looking up the rest from reference TRBV19 and TRBJ1-1 gives the full variable domain: DGGITQSPKYLFRKEGQNVTLSCEQNLNHDAMYWYRQDPGQGLRLIYYSQIVNDFQKGDIAEGYSVSREKKESFPLTVTSAQKNPTAFYLCASSIDRDTEAFFGQGTRLTVV.

The gene calls are TRBV6-5 and TRBJ2-7; 7 nucleotides match TRBD1. V lost 0 bases to trimming and J lost 4 bases; unmatched junction nucleotides: 9. CDR3 size: 16 residues. The germline V gene has CDR1 MNHEY and CDR2 SVGAGI. In nucleotides, the CDR3 is TGTGCCAGCAGTTACTCCGGGACAGTCGGAGGTTACGAGCAGTACTTC. Translation: CASSYSGTVGGYEQYF.

Regarding this clone: Other DNA sequences of this sample code for an identical CDR3. The chain couples TRBV9 to TRBJ1-2; D is perhaps TRBD1 (5 bases). Trimming took 2 bases from V and 3 from J, leaving 8 bases between them. The CDR3 is 13 amino acids. Germline V gene data show CDR1 as SGDLS and CDR2 as YYNGEE. For the CDR3, the DNA is TGTGCCAGCAGCGTGGGGGGGGACTATGGCTACACCTTC. Amino acid sequence: CASSVGGDYGYTF.